Listed here is a single T cell receptor (beta chain). What it binds is not known. With 6 bases removed from V and 1 base from J, the gap between germline ends came to 6 bases. CDR3 length equals 12 residues. Germline V gene sequence: CDR1 MGHRA, CDR2 YSYEKL. Profiled with immunoSEQ multiplex PCR; TCRdb holds only in-frame clones, not every one. The table records about 120,000 clones, 80% to 90% of them present only once. This sample is part of a study of T cell responses to AZD1222 COVID-19 vaccine. Notes on the study in general: After two AZD1222 doses, spike-specific TCR breadth and depth rose versus day 0. The study found vaccine-associated CD4 TCRs spanning spike, dominant at 160-218 and 743-854. Unmutated regions of variants are reportedly targeted by nearly half of spike-specific TCRs.

Specimen: peripheral blood, collected on day 0 of MenACWY control vaccination. This clonotype was sampled from an adult in good health. The genes are TRBV4-1 and TRBJ1-1, with no clear D. Here the CDR3 DNA reads TGCGCCAGCAGTAACACGAACACTGAAGCTTTCTTT. Translated: CASSNTNTEAFF.